A single sample is the source of the 24 T cell receptor beta chains below, sequenced in a study of control samples from healthy donors and cancer patients. TCRdb's table, derived via immunoSEQ multiplex PCR, lists solely in-frame clones and lacks some. The repertoire has about 100,000 clones, approximately 84% of them found once; the top ten carry approximately 20%. The material sequenced was blood. The receptors originated from a woman in her forties or fifties in good health.

This chain connects TRBV3-1 (or the pseudogene TRBV3-2) to TRBJ2-7; D is unresolved. Germline V gives CDR1 LGHDT, CDR2 YNNKEL (reference sequence). This CDR3 comprises 15 residues. Trimming left V 4 bases short and J 6 bases short, with 19 bases between. The CDR3 DNA follows: TGTGCCAGCAGCCTCGGGCCACCTTTGCTCGGCGAGCAGTACTTC. This sequence encodes CASSLGPPLLGEQYF.

A single count supports this clone. The rearrangement uses TRBV19 and TRBJ1-2, with D hard to call. The germline V gene encodes CDR1 LNHDA and CDR2 SQIVND (reference sequence). Trimming took 1 base from V and 8 from J, leaving 17 bases between them. The CDR3 consists of 15 residues. In nucleotides, the CDR3 is TGTGCCAGTAGTATAGGGCCGGACGGAATCGGAGGCTACACCTTC. This codes for CASSIGPDGIGGYTF. The whole variable domain, filled in from reference TRBV19 and TRBJ1-2, reads DGGITQSPKYLFRKEGQNVTLSCEQNLNHDAMYWYRQDPGQGLRLIYYSQIVNDFQKGDIAEGYSVSREKKESFPLTVTSAQKNPTAFYLCASSIGPDGIGGYTFGSGTRLTVV.

The chain combines TRBV5-1 with TRBJ2-3; D not resolved. The CDR3 sequence is 14 residues long. V was cut by 0 bases and J by 1 base, with 6 bases left in between. CDR1 and CDR2 from the germline V gene are SGHRS and YFSETQ. The CDR3: CASSLGEGTDTQYF. The CDR3 coding sequence is TGCGCCAGCAGCTTGGGTGAGGGCACAGATACGCAGTATTTT.

Points on this clone: One end of the junction is discordant with germline, which a read error may explain. The V gene is TRBV5-1, the J gene TRBJ2-1; D may match TRBD1 or TRBD2 (5 bases each). The CDR3 loop spans 12 amino acids. CDR1 is SGHRS and CDR2 is YFSETQ in the germline V gene. CDR3 nucleotides: TGCGCCAGCAGCTTAGCAGCGAGGGGTCAGGTCTTC. Its protein is CASSLAARGQVF.

This chain links TRBV27 with TRBJ2-7, with a tentative D call TRBD2 (7 bases). The germline CDR1 and CDR2 sequences are MNHEY and SMNVEV (reference sequence). Between the trimmed V and J ends, which lost 4 bases and 4 bases, there was a span of 14 bases. The CDR3 totals 14 residues. CDR3 residues: CASSYRGGTYEQYF. The CDR3, as DNA: TGTGCCAGCAGTTATCGCGGGGGCACATACGAGCAGTACTTC.

This chain links TRBV6-2 or TRBV6-3 with TRBJ2-7; 11 positions match TRBD2. Germline V gene data show CDR1 as MNHEY and CDR2 as SVGEGT. Unmatched junction bases numbered 5, after V lost 5 bases and J lost 2 bases. The CDR3 contains 15 residues. The CDR3 region is CASSRSGRGPYEQYV. The CDR3 DNA is TGTGCCAGCAGTCGTAGCGGGAGGGGGCCCTACGAGCAGTACGTC.

The chain links TRBV7-9 to TRBJ2-7, with 7 bases aligning to TRBD1. Germline V CDR1 and CDR2: SEHNR, FQNEAQ (reference sequence). V lost 5 bases, J lost 1 base, and 11 bases stayed unmatched. The CDR3 totals 16 residues. This chain's CDR3 is CASSRSSGTASYEQYF. The CDR3 nucleotides read TGTGCCAGCAGCAGATCCTCCGGGACAGCATCCTACGAGCAGTACTTC. The full variable domain, in which reference TRBV7-9 and TRBJ2-7 provide the parts outside the CDR3, is DTGVSQNPRHKITKRGQNVTFRCDPISEHNRLYWYRQTLGQGPEFLTYFQNEAQLEKSRLLSDRFSAERPKGSFSTLEIQRTEQGDSAMYLCASSRSSGTASYEQYFGPGTRLTVT.

This chain uses TRBV7-2 with TRBJ2-7; weak D call: TRBD2 (6 bases). The CDR3 has 13 residues. In germline, CDR1 is SGHTA, CDR2 FQGNSA. Trimming took 5 bases from V and 6 from J, leaving 14 bases between them. This CDR3 is CASSISGASEQYF. The CDR3 DNA sequence: TGTGCCAGCAGCATTAGCGGTGCCAGCGAGCAGTACTTC. Full variable domain (remainder filled in from reference TRBV7-2 and TRBJ2-7): GAGVSQSPSNKVTEKGKDVELRCDPISGHTALYWYRQSLGQGLEFLIYFQGNSAPDKSGLPSDRFSAERTGGSVSTLTIQRTQQEDSAVYLCASSISGASEQYFGPGTRLTVT.

The gene calls are TRBV7-3 and TRBJ2-1; 8 nucleotides line up with TRBD2. This CDR3 has 15 residues. J lost 5 bases, V lost 5 bases, and 8 bases had no gene match. CDR1 and CDR2 (germline): SGHTA, FQGTGA. This CDR3 is CASSPTGGPNNEQFF. In nucleotides, the CDR3 is TGTGCCAGCAGCCCGACGGGAGGGCCAAACAATGAGCAGTTCTTC.

The chain employs TRBV19 and TRBJ2-3, with D maybe TRBD1 (5 bases). This CDR3 comprises 13 residues. The V gene lost 10 bases and the J gene lost 6 bases, with 17 bases spanning the gap. Germline V gene data show CDR1 as LNHDA and CDR2 as SQIVND (reference sequence). CDR3 bases: TGTGCCACCGCACAGGCCAGCATTGATACGCAGTATTTT. This encodes CATAQASIDTQYF.

This rearrangement joins TRBV5-1 to TRBJ1-4; the match to TRBD1 covers 9 bases. The J segment lost 4 bases and the V segment lost 4 bases, leaving 2 bases of the junction unmatched. The CDR3 spans 14 residues. Germline V gene lookup returns CDR1 SGHRS and CDR2 YFSETQ. CDR3 protein: CASSGTGLNEKLFF. The DNA of the CDR3 is TGCGCCAGCAGCGGGACAGGGCTTAATGAAAAACTGTTTTTT. The entire variable domain, with the rest obtained from reference TRBV5-1 and TRBJ1-4, is as follows: KAGVTQTPRYLIKTRGQQVTLSCSPISGHRSVSWYQQTPGQGLQFLFEYFSETQRNKGNFPGRFSGRQFSNSRSEMNVSTLELGDSALYLCASSGTGLNEKLFFGSGTQLSVL.

This rearrangement joins TRBV7-9 to TRBJ2-1; the D gene is possibly TRBD2 (6 bases). Trimming pared 5 bases from V and 5 bases from J, leaving 22 bases between. The CDR3 is 17 residues long. Germline V gene data show CDR1 as SEHNR and CDR2 as FQNEAQ (reference sequence). The CDR3 DNA sequence: TGTGCCAGCAGCCCAACAGCACTCGGGGGAAGGGACAATGAGCAGTTCTTC. It yields the protein CASSPTALGGRDNEQFF.

The V call is TRBV7-8, the J call TRBJ2-1; 10 bases map to TRBD1. Germline V CDR1 and CDR2: SGHVS, FQNEAQ. J was trimmed by 7 bases and V by 9 bases; bases with no gene match: 9. This CDR3 is built from 14 residues. The CDR3 sequence is CASLLLGQGNEQFF. The CDR3 coding sequence is TGTGCCAGTCTCCTCCTGGGACAGGGGAATGAGCAGTTCTTC. The full variable domain, its missing parts supplied by reference TRBV7-8 and TRBJ2-1, is GAGVSQSPRYKVAKRGQDVALRCDPISGHVSLFWYQQALGQGPEFLTYFQNEAQLDKSGLPSDRFFAERPEGSVSTLKIQRTQQEDSAVYLCASLLLGQGNEQFFGPGTRLTVL.

The chain is built from TRBV7-9 and TRBJ1-1; no clear D. V was cut by 4 bases and J by 6 bases, with 9 bases left in between. Germline V gene data show CDR1 as SEHNR and CDR2 as FQNEAQ (reference sequence). The length of the CDR3 is 12 residues. The CDR3 DNA reads TGTGCCAGCAGCTCTTTTACCCCTGAAGCTTTCTTT. Protein product: CASSSFTPEAFF.

Points on this clone: Within the sample, other DNA sequences also encode this same CDR3. The chain joins TRBV15 to TRBJ1-2; 8 bases map to TRBD1. J lost 4 bases, V lost 0 bases, and 16 bases had no gene match. This CDR3 is 19 amino acids long. In germline, CDR1 is LNHNV, CDR2 YYDKDF (reference sequence). The CDR3 DNA reads TGTGCCACCAGCAGAGACCACGGAGACGGACAGGGTCGCGGCTATGGCTACACCTTC. It translates to CATSRDHGDGQGRGYGYTF.

The V and J genes are TRBV24-1 and TRBJ1-2; 8 bases are shared with TRBD1. The V segment lost 6 bases and the J segment 7 bases; nucleotides outside the gene matches: 12. The CDR3 is 15 residues long. Germline lookup yields CDR1 KGHDR and CDR2 SFDVKD. The CDR3 sequence is CATSPSDRGKSGYTF. CDR3 DNA sequence: TGTGCCACCAGTCCTTCTGACAGGGGAAAGTCTGGCTACACCTTC.

This sequence joins TRBV2 and TRBJ2-1; 10 nucleotides align to TRBD2. The CDR3 has 15 residues. CDR1 SNHLY and CDR2 FYNNEI come from the germline V gene. The trim removed 6 bases at V and 4 bases at J, leaving 6 bases unmatched. The DNA for the CDR3 is TGTGCCAGCAGCAAACAGACTAGCGGGTACAATGAGCAGTTCTTC. It specifies CASSKQTSGYNEQFF.

This clone came up a few times. This sequence joins TRBV5-6 and TRBJ2-5; 14 bases match TRBD2. The CDR3 sequence is 16 residues long. Trimming took 4 bases from V and 5 from J; bases not matched to a gene: 7. Germline V gives CDR1 SGHDT, CDR2 YYEEEE. The CDR3 nucleotides read TGTGCCAGCAGCCCCTTGGGACTAGCGGGGGACGAGACCCAGTACTTC. Protein product: CASSPLGLAGDETQYF.

The chain combines TRBV21-1 with TRBJ1-1; the D call in the table, TRBD1, was not verified against the DNA. TRBV21-1 is labeled a pseudogene. The CDR3 spans 15 residues. CDR3 in amino acids: CASSRDRGLRTEAFF. For the CDR3, the DNA is TGTGCCAGCAGCAGGGACAGGGGGCTTCGGACTGAAGCTTTCTTT.

DNA of the CDR3: TGTGCTAGTGGTTTGGTAAAGGAAGACCCCCGCGTGGCCCAGTACTTC. It codes for CASGLVKEDPRVAQYF. V gene TRBV12-5 combines with J gene TRBJ2-5, with D unresolved. Trimming removed 0 bases from V and 9 bases from J, with 20 bases in between. The CDR3 is 16 residues long. Germline V lookup: CDR1 LGHNT, CDR2 FRNRAP.

The chain uses TRBV7-3 and TRBJ1-1, with no clear D. Per the germline V gene, CDR1 is SGHTA and CDR2 is FQGTGA. There are 13 residues in the CDR3. The V and J ends lost 3 bases and 3 bases respectively, with 8 bases between them. This CDR3 reads CASSLVPDTEAFF. For the CDR3, the DNA is TGTGCCAGCAGCTTGGTTCCAGACACTGAAGCTTTCTTT.

This rearrangement joins TRBV7-9 to TRBJ2-3; the D is unclear. Germline V gives CDR1 SEHNR, CDR2 FQNEAQ (reference sequence). Trimming left V 2 bases short and J 0 bases short, with 6 bases between. CDR3 size: 14 residues. The CDR3 loop reads CASSLIYSTDTQYF. CDR3 nucleotide sequence: TGTGCCAGCAGCTTAATATATAGCACAGATACGCAGTATTTT.

The rearrangement links TRBV9 to TRBJ2-2; D unresolved. CDR3 size: 13 residues. The germline gives CDR1 SGDLS, CDR2 YYNGEE. V lost 1 base and J lost 9, with 10 bases in between. The CDR3 sequence: CASSVIPPRELFF. The DNA of the CDR3 is TGTGCCAGCAGCGTAATCCCCCCTCGGGAGCTGTTTTTT.

This clone has just a few counts. The same CDR3 can be traced to other DNA sequences in this sample. CDR3 DNA: TGTGCCTGGAGTTCAGGGGGCTATCAGCCCCAGCATTTT. This encodes CAWSSGGYQPQHF. The V and J genes are TRBV30 and TRBJ1-5; 8 nucleotides line up with TRBD1. This CDR3 comprises 13 residues. With 2 bases clipped from V and 5 bases from J, the junction kept 2 bases outside the gene matches. CDR1 and CDR2 from the germline V gene are GTSNPN and SVGIG (reference sequence).